This is a list of T cell receptor beta chains from one sample in a study of spatial heterogeneity in lung cancer. TCRdb independently ran MiXCR on the 5' RACE reads; one entry per CDR3 protein. The sample consists of around 41,000 distinct CDR3 sequences, approximately 22% of them appearing once. Sequences were derived from PBMCs, sampled at follow-up. The receptors come from a female donor with early-stage non-small cell lung cancer. CDR3s include the opening cysteine and the closing phenylalanine or tryptophan. Fields, in order: CDR3 protein, J gene, V gene.

CASSEEASGYNEQFF	TRBJ2-1	TRBV2
CASSGGEGHKNTGELFF	TRBJ2-2	TRBV3-1
CASSRGQRESSYNSPLHF	TRBJ1-6	TRBV27
CSADPPRTGGAKQETQYF	TRBJ2-5	TRBV20-1
CASTPGANNEQFF	TRBJ2-1	TRBV5-1
CASSLEGLAGFDEQFF	TRBJ2-1	TRBV7-3
CASSESVRGITQLFF	TRBJ1-4	TRBV2
CASTRDPNYGYTF	TRBJ1-2	TRBV6-5
CASSLGPGVDQFF	TRBJ2-1	TRBV18
CASSLFPGNIQYF	TRBJ2-4	TRBV7-3
CASSVGEGVYGYTF	TRBJ1-2	TRBV9
CASGLGWNEQFF	TRBJ2-1	TRBV12-5
CASSWGRTGELFF	TRBJ2-2	TRBV11-2
CASSILRQGTNEKLFF	TRBJ1-4	TRBV19
CASSVGGEKLFF	TRBJ1-4	TRBV7-8
CASSSEGLAFVETQYF	TRBJ2-5	TRBV7-2
CASSPELILTTEAFF	TRBJ1-1	TRBV12-3/TRBV12-4
CASSDSGTTSNQPQHF	TRBJ1-5	TRBV25-1
CANKERLNTEAFF	TRBJ1-1	TRBV7-8
CASSLDRGINEKLFF	TRBJ1-4	TRBV7-3
CASSISTSGGALDTQYF	TRBJ2-3	TRBV7-9
CAWSLDREKDGYTF	TRBJ1-2	TRBV30
CASSFSGRRHNEQFF	TRBJ2-1	TRBV5-1
CASSLLTSGDTGELFF	TRBJ2-2	TRBV5-1
CASSPIGRTISGNTIYF	TRBJ1-3	TRBV11-2
CASHDSNQPQHF	TRBJ1-5	TRBV2
CASSFRRGGRNEQFF	TRBJ2-1	TRBV5-6
CAWNSGQGIGYTF	TRBJ1-2	TRBV30
CASSFLQGVGGYTF	TRBJ1-2	TRBV27
CSARSSFGTDTQYF	TRBJ2-3	TRBV20-1
CASSEIGISTGELFF	TRBJ2-2	TRBV10-2
CSAPGAGDTQYF	TRBJ2-3	TRBV20-1
CASSFSGGHNEQFF	TRBJ2-1	TRBV7-9
CASSQGLAGEETQYF	TRBJ2-5	TRBV27
CASSVTGGHGEAFF	TRBJ1-1	TRBV11-3
CASSQGSYNEQFF	TRBJ2-1	TRBV3-1
CSAAGTGSTDTQYF	TRBJ2-3	TRBV29-1
CASKRTGATSPLHF	TRBJ1-6	TRBV2
CASSLVGTGVTEQYF	TRBJ2-7	TRBV5-6
CASSHRKGLGETQYF	TRBJ2-5	TRBV7-2
CASSLDPAGGEQYF	TRBJ2-7	TRBV7-8
CAIGAGAQETQYF	TRBJ2-5	TRBV10-3
CASSLSPEGDSPLHF	TRBJ1-6	TRBV5-1
CASSFVPNNYGYTF	TRBJ1-2	TRBV12-3/TRBV12-4
CASSIVGAGEAFF	TRBJ1-1	TRBV19
CASLDPSNTGELFF	TRBJ2-2	TRBV12-3/TRBV12-4
CASSQFEGRRTDTQYF	TRBJ2-3	TRBV14
CAISEPKGSQGVDTGELFF	TRBJ2-2	TRBV10-3
CASSLRTSGRAPDTQYF	TRBJ2-3	TRBV7-9
CASSFEGSGYTF	TRBJ1-2	TRBV7-8
CASNDPQLAYNEQFF	TRBJ2-1	TRBV7-9
CASSYDREQFF	TRBJ2-1	TRBV28
CASSQGASYLGGTEAFF	TRBJ1-1	TRBV4-1
CSARDPRGARVTDTQYF	TRBJ2-3	TRBV20-1
CASRSLWGGDTQYF	TRBJ2-3	TRBV7-8
CASSFGGQHQPQHF	TRBJ1-5	TRBV11-2
CASSQEIQGMFGYTF	TRBJ1-2	TRBV3-1
CAIRGQQETQYF	TRBJ2-5	TRBV10-3
CSARGTRGATDTQYF	TRBJ2-3	TRBV20-1
CASSFGIGTQRDEFF	TRBJ2-1	TRBV7-2